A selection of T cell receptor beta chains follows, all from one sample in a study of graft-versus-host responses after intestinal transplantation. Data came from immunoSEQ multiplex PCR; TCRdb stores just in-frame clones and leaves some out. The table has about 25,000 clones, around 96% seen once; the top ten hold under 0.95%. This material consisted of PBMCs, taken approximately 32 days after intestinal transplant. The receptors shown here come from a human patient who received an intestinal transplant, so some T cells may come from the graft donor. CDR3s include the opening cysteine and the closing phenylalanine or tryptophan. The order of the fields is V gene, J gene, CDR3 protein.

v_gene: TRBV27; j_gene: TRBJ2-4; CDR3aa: CASIGRGAGAKNIQYF
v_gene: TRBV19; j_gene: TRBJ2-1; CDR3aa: CASGPSSYNEQFF
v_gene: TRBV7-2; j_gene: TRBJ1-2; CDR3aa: CASSLGRPLAYGYTF
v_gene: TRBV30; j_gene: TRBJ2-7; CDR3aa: CAWSVESDDEQYF
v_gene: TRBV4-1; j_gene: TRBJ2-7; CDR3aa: CASSQTGLAGDEQYF
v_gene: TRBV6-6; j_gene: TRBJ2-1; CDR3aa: CASRSGLALYNEQFF
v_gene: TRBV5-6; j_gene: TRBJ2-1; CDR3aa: CASSARLAGSYNEQFF
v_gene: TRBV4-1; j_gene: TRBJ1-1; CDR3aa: CASSPFQGFLDTEAFF
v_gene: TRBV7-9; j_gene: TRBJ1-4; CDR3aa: CASSPIIGGNEKLFF
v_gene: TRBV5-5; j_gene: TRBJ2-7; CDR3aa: CASRLRDTAYEQYF
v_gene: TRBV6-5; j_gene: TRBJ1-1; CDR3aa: CASSYSHNWNTEAFF
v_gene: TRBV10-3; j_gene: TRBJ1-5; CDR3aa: CAISRGRGQPQHF
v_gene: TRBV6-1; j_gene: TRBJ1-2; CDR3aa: CASGSPSRQAYGYTF
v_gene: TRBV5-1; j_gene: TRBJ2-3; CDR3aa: CASSLVRAGGTDTQYF
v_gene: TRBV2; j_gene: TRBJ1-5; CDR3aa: CASSDRAVSQPQHF
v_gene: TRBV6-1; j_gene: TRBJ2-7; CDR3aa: CASSEIWDYEQYF
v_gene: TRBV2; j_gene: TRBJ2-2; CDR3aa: CASSDNSITGELFF